The 19 T cell receptor beta chains below were found in one sample sequenced in a study of blood T cells in healthy people across ages. Sample-barcoded 5' priming and a J-beta primer mix drove a second PCR of roughly 6 to 12 cycles. TCRdb reprocessed the 5' RACE reads via MiXCR and lists one record per CDR3 protein. The repertoire consists of approximately 730,000 distinct CDR3 sequences, with 35% to 45% occurring once and the leading ten covering less than 25%. Sequencing was done on a sample of blood. Receptors were obtained from a woman in her sixties or seventies in good health.

This clonotype came up a few times. The chain is built from TRBV12-3 or TRBV12-4 and TRBJ1-1; 7 nucleotides align to TRBD1. The CDR3 covers 15 residues. Trimming removed 2 bases from V and 4 bases from J; junction bases left unmatched: 7. The CDR3 sequence: CASSLTAGGTTEAFF. CDR3 nucleotides: TGTGCCAGCAGTTTAACCGCAGGGGGGACCACTGAAGCTTTCTTT.

The chain employs TRBV28 and TRBJ1-2; no firm D call. Germline V gene sequence: CDR1 MDHEN, CDR2 SYDVKM. CDR3 size: 13 residues. The V end lost 8 bases, the J end lost 6 bases, and 16 bases lay between the germline ends. CDR3 sequence reads: CASVSAPVHGYTF. The DNA of the CDR3 is TGTGCCAGCGTCAGCGCGCCGGTTCATGGCTACACCTTC.

This chain joins TRBV27 and TRBJ2-1; D is unclear. The CDR3 contains 17 residues. V lost 7 bases and J lost 0, with 19 bases in between. Per the germline V gene, CDR1 is MNHEY and CDR2 is SMNVEV (reference sequence). The CDR3 is CASTPSHSRSSYNEQFF. The CDR3 bases are TGTGCCAGCACCCCTTCTCATAGTCGTAGCTCCTACAATGAGCAGTTCTTC.

This clonotype was detected a few times. The J gene is TRBJ2-3, the V gene TRBV5-1, with 9 nucleotides matching TRBD2. V was clipped by 4 bases and J by 2 bases; unmatched bases: 5. CDR3 length equals 15 residues. Germline loops: CDR1 SGHRS, CDR2 YFSETQ. In DNA, the CDR3 is TGCGCCAGCAGCGAGCTAGCGGGAACCACAGATACGCAGTATTTT. This gives the protein CASSELAGTTDTQYF.

There are a few counts of this clonotype. J is TRBJ1-2 and V is TRBV3-1; D is undetermined. Germline assignment: CDR1 LGHDT and CDR2 YNNKEL (reference sequence). V dropped 1 base and J dropped 8 bases, with 8 bases sitting between them. CDR3 length equals 12 residues. This CDR3 reads CASSQASTGYTF. Here the CDR3 DNA reads TGTGCCAGCAGCCAAGCGTCAACGGGCTACACCTTC.

This clonotype has ten or more counts. The V call is TRBV29-1, the J call TRBJ2-5; D call uncertain. This CDR3 is built from 10 residues. V was cut by 7 bases and J by 2 bases, with 5 bases left in between. The V gene's germline CDR1 is SQVTM and CDR2 ANQGSEA. The CDR3 DNA is TGCAGCGCTAAACAAGAGACCCAGTACTTC. It translates to CSAKQETQYF.

This clonotype was seen only a few times. The J gene is TRBJ1-4, the V gene TRBV27, with 8 positions matching TRBD1. V shed 5 bases and J 5 bases; nucleotides not matched to a gene: 4. The CDR3 is 14 residues long. Germline CDR1 reads MNHEY; CDR2 reads SMNVEV (reference sequence). CDR3 region: CASSRTGKNEKLFF. The CDR3 DNA reads as TGTGCCAGCAGTCGGACAGGGAAAAATGAAAAACTGTTTTTT.

This clonotype was seen more than once but under ten times. This chain uses TRBV19 with TRBJ1-1, with no clear D. V was clipped by 1 base and J by 0 bases, with 12 bases between them. The CDR3 spans 16 residues. Germline CDR1 LNHDA, CDR2 SQIVND (reference sequence). CDR3 loop: CASSIVPGLVNTEAFF. CDR3 DNA: TGTGCCAGTAGTATAGTACCCGGACTTGTGAACACTGAAGCTTTCTTT.

As for this clonotype: A much larger clone lies a single base off, so this may be a read error. The chain uses TRBV29-1 and TRBJ2-3; TRBD2 aligns across 10 bases. Trimming at V came to 6 bases and at J to 2 bases, leaving 14 bases not matched to a gene. The CDR3 is 17 residues long. Germline-derived CDR1 and CDR2 are SQVTM and ANQGSEA. For the CDR3, the DNA is TGCAGCGTCGACTCCCGACGAGCGGGGGGGATCACAGATACGCAGTATTTT. This encodes CSVDSRRAGGITDTQYF.

In the case of this clonotype: Germline and junction disagree at one end, which may indicate a read error. This chain joins TRBV10-3 and TRBJ2-7; D unclear. The germline V gene has CDR1 ENHRY and CDR2 SYGVKD. The CDR3 has 13 residues. This CDR3 reads CAISEDAAYEQYF. CDR3 DNA: TGCGCCATCAGCGAAGACGCAGCCTACGAGCAGTACTTC.

This clonotype occurred a few times. V usage is TRBV6-5 and J usage is TRBJ1-1; D not resolved. V was clipped by 5 bases and J by 8 bases, with 15 bases between them. Germline V CDR1 and CDR2: MNHEY, SVGAGI. This CDR3 has 13 residues. CDR3 nucleotides: TGTGCCAGCAGTGACGACCCGCAGTTCGAAGCTTTCTTT. Its translation is CASSDDPQFEAFF.

In regard to this clonotype: A much larger clone differs from this one at a single base, so this may be a read error. V and J are TRBV6-2 or TRBV6-3 and TRBJ2-1; 7 bases line up with TRBD2. The J call may be faulty, since TRBJ2-7 better matches the DNA end. Looked up from germline, CDR1 is MNHEY and CDR2 is SVGEGT. This CDR3 is built from 15 residues. In DNA, the CDR3 is TGTGCCAGCAGCCCCCGGGCGGGGGTCCGTAATGAGCAGTACTTC. It encodes CASSPRAGVRNEQYF.

This clonotype was detected a few times. The chain carries TRBV29-1 and TRBJ2-3, with 7 bases aligning to TRBD2. The ends lost 4 bases at V and 2 bases at J; junction bases unmatched: 9. Germline V gene lookup returns CDR1 SQVTM and CDR2 ANQGSEA. CDR3 length equals 15 residues. CDR3 DNA: TGCAGCGTTGCCTGGATAGCGGGCGACACAGATACGCAGTATTTT. Its translation is CSVAWIAGDTDTQYF.

The chain links TRBV25-1 to TRBJ2-3, with 10 bases lining up with TRBD2. CDR1 MGHDK and CDR2 SYGVNS come from the germline V gene. The CDR3 totals 15 residues. Trimming at V came to 6 bases and at J to 2 bases, leaving 5 bases not matched to a gene. The CDR3 DNA reads TGTGCCAGCAGCCTACTAGCGGGGTTCACAGATACGCAGTATTTT. Its protein is CASSLLAGFTDTQYF.

The gene calls are TRBV28 and TRBJ2-6; possible D gene TRBD2, 6 bases. V shed 5 bases and J shed 3 bases, with 8 bases lying between them. Germline V gene lookup returns CDR1 MDHEN and CDR2 SYDVKM. The CDR3 totals 14 residues. The CDR3 loop is CASSRRGGANVLTF. CDR3 nucleotides: TGTGCCAGCAGTAGGAGGGGTGGGGCCAACGTCCTGACTTTC.

The chain combines TRBV24-1 with TRBJ2-1; D gene unclear. CDR1 KGHDR and CDR2 SFDVKD come from the germline V gene. The V end was cut by 4 bases, the J end by 8 bases, with 14 bases between. The CDR3 is 14 amino acids. CDR3 nucleotide sequence: TGTGCCACCAGTGACCCCCCGGTATCTTATGAGCAGTTCTTC. Translation: CATSDPPVSYEQFF.

This clonotype has more than one count but fewer than ten. The rearrangement uses TRBV9 and TRBJ2-1, with 7 bases identical to TRBD2. The germline gives CDR1 SGDLS, CDR2 YYNGEE. V shed 2 bases and J 5 bases; nucleotides not matched to a gene: 10. This CDR3 spans 16 amino acids. In DNA form, the CDR3 reads TGTGCCAGCAGCGTGACGGACGGGAGGTCAGACAATGAGCAGTTCTTC. The encoded protein is CASSVTDGRSDNEQFF.

This clonotype was detected ten times or more. This chain links TRBV7-8 with TRBJ2-1; TRBD2 agrees at 10 bases. After removal of 2 bases from V and 3 bases from J, the junction contained 4 bases not matched to a gene. Looked up from germline, CDR1 is SGHVS and CDR2 is FQNEAQ. The CDR3 covers 16 residues. The CDR3 region is CASSLLGLAFYNEQFF. CDR3 nucleotides: TGTGCCAGCAGCTTATTGGGACTAGCGTTCTACAATGAGCAGTTCTTC.

This chain links TRBV11-2 with TRBJ1-1; D uncertain. CDR1 is SGHAT, CDR2 FQNNGV, per germline. The CDR3 has 14 amino acids. V lost 5 bases and J lost 0, with 10 bases in between. The CDR3 here is CASSISKLNTEAFF. As DNA, the CDR3 is TGTGCCAGCAGCATTAGCAAATTGAACACTGAAGCTTTCTTT.